This T cell receptor beta chain emerged from a study of shared clonotypes between healthy human individuals. Study results and caveats: Only blood was sampled, and tissue TCR repertoires likely differ from blood ones. Deeper or shallower sequencing was expected to change how clonotypes are shared among donors.

Per germline, CDR1 SGHAT and CDR2 FQNNGV. CDR3 length: 15 residues. Trimming took 5 bases from V and 4 from J, leaving 14 bases between them. Worth noting for this clone: Its antigen is not known.

Execution of the assay was at deep level. Profiling relied on immunoSEQ multiplex PCR, and the TCRdb table lists in-frame clones only, not all of them. In the table there are 550,000 to 700,000 clones, roughly 73% of which are singletons. The sample consisted of memory CD4+ T cells sorted from blood. Sample subset: CD45RA-negative fraction. The clonotype was recovered from a woman aged 25 to 39 in good health. The chain combines TRBV11-2 with TRBJ2-2; the D gene is possibly TRBD2 (6 bases). CDR3 residues: CASSPLGGGTGELFF. In nucleotides, the CDR3 is TGTGCCAGCAGCCCCCTGGGAGGAGGCACCGGGGAGCTGTTTTTT.